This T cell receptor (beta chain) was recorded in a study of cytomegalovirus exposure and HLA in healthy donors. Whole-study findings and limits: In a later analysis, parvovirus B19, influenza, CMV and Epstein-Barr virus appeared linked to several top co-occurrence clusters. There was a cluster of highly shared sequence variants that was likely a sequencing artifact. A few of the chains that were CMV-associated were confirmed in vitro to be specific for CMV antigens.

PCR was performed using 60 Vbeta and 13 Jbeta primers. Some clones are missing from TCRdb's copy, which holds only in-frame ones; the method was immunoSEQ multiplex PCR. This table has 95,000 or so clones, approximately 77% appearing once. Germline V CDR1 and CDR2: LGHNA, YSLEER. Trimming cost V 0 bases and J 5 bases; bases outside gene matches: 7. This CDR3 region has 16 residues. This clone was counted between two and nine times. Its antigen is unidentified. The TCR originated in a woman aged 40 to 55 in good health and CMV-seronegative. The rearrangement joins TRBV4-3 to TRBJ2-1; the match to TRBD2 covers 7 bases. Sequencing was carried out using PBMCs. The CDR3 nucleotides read TGCGCCAGCAGCCAAGATTTGCGGGGGATTCACAATGAGCAGTTCTTC. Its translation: CASSQDLRGIHNEQFF.